This T cell receptor (beta chain) was identified in a study of chemoradiotherapy in HPV16-positive cancers. The study, taken as a whole, reports: Better recurrence-free survival went with HPV-responsive T-cell expansion in HPV16-positive patients. HPV-specific T cells were functionally defined from only two HPV16-positive patients.

This table comes from immunoSEQ multiplex PCR, and its TCRdb copy is limited to in-frame clones, with some not included. The sample contains tens of thousands of clones, about 90% of which appear only once. Concerning this clone itself: Its antigen is not known.

The V and J ends lost 2 bases and 1 base respectively, with 11 bases between them. Germline lookup yields CDR1 MNHNY and CDR2 SVGAGI (reference sequence). The CDR3 contains 16 residues. The sample was blood, taken from a patient who underwent chemoradiotherapy. The origin of this receptor is a human donor with HPV-associated anogenital cancer. V gene TRBV6-6 combines with J gene TRBJ2-2, with unresolved D. CDR3 sequence (DNA): TGTGCCAGCAGTTACGGGGTAGGGATGAACACCGGGGAGCTGTTTTTT. This gives the protein CASSYGVGMNTGELFF.